This T cell receptor (beta chain) came from a study of blood T cell repertoires in COVID-19. Study-wide background: Samples representing acute and convalescent COVID-19 were sourced from the United States, Italy and Spain. Nucleic acid was either cDNA or gDNA, and it came from T cells, B-cell-depleted T cells, or PBMCs.

In the original processing: Estimation of nucleated cell counts was performed using reference gene primer amplification. Some clones are missing from TCRdb's copy, which holds only in-frame ones; the method was immunoSEQ multiplex PCR. V and J calls and clone size are those listed in that table; D and trimming were worked out from the DNA. The table lists about 140,000 clones, about 80% of them singletons. Looked up from germline, CDR1 is LGHNA and CDR2 is YNFKEQ. This CDR3 has 16 residues. The V and J ends lost 1 base and 4 bases, in that order; junction bases with no gene match: 4. The receptor was isolated from a human donor in a cohort sampled during active COVID-19. The sequencing input was peripheral blood. The rearrangement joins TRBV4-2 to TRBJ2-2; 9 bases map to TRBD1. The CDR3 sequence: CASSQGGQGSTGELFF. The CDR3, as DNA: TGTGCCAGCAGCCAAGGGGGACAGGGCTCCACCGGGGAGCTGTTTTTT.